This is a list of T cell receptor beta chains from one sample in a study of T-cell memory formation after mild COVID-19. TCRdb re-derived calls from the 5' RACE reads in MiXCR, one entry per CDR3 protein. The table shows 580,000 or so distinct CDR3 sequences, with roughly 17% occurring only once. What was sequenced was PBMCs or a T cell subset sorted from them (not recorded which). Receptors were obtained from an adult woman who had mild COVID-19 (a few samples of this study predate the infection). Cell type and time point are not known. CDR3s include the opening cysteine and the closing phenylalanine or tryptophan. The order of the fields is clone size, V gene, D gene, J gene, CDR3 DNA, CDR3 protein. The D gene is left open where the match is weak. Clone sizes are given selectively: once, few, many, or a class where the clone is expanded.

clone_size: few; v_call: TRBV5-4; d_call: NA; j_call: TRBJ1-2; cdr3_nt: TGTGCCAGCAACGGGGGCGCTTACGGCTACACCTTC; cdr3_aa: CASNGGAYGYTF
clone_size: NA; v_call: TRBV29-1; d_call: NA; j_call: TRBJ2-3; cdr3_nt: TGCAGCGTTGGTGGAGGGGTAACAGATACGCAGTATTTT; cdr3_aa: CSVGGGVTDTQYF
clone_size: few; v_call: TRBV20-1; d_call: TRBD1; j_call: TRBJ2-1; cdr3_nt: TGCAGTGCGCCGGACAGGGGGTACTACAATGAGCAGTTCTTC; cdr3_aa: CSAPDRGYYNEQFF
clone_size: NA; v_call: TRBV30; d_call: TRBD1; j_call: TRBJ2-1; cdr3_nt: TGTGCCTGGACCCTGGGCCCACAGGGGGCGGGGCAGTTCTTC; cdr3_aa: CAWTLGPQGAGQFF
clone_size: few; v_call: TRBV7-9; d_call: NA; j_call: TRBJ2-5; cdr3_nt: TGTGCCAGCAGTCTTTTGAGAGGCGGGGCGGAGAAGGAGACCCAGTACTTC; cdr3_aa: CASSLLRGGAEKETQYF
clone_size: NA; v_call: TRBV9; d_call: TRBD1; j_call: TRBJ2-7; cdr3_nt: TGTGCCAGCAGCGTCGACAGGGCGCGCGAGCAGTACTTC; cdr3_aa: CASSVDRAREQYF
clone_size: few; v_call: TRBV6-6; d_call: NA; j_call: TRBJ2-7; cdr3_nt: TGTGCCAGCAGTTACTCGGTCCACGAGCAGTACTTC; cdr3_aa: CASSYSVHEQYF
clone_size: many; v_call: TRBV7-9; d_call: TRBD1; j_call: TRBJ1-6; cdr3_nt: TGTGCCAGCAGCCGTGACGACAGGGGACATTCACCCCTCCACTTT; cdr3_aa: CASSRDDRGHSPLHF
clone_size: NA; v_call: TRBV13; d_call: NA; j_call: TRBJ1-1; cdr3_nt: TGTGCCAGCAGCTTCGGGGGTATGAACACTGAAGCTTTCTTT; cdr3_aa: CASSFGGMNTEAFF
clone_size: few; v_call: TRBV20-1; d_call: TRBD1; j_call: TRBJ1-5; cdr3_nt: TGCAGTGCCGCGAGGGACAGGAGGGGCAATCAGCCCCAGCATTTT; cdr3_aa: CSAARDRRGNQPQHF
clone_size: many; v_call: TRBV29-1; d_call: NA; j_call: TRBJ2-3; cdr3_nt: TGCAGCGTTGATGGTGGCACAGATACGCAGTATTTT; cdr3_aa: CSVDGGTDTQYF
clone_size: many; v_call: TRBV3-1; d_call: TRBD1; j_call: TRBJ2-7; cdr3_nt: TGTGCCAGCAGCCAAGATGACAGGGACGAGCAGTACTTC; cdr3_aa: CASSQDDRDEQYF
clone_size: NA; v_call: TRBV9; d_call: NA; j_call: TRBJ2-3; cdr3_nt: TGTGCCAGTGGGGAATGGGGGTTTCAAGATACGCAGTATTTT; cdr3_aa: CASGEWGFQDTQYF
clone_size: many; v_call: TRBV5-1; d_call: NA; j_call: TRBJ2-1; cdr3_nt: TGCGCCAGCAGCTTAGGTAGGGGAGAGTTCTTC; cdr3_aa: CASSLGRGEFF
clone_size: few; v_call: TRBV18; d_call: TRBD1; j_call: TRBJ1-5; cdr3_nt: TGTGCCAGCAGCAAAACCGGACAGGACAATCAGCCCCAGCATTTT; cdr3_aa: CASSKTGQDNQPQHF
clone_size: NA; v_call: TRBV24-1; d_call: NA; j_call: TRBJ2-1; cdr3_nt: TGTGCCACCAGTAATATAAACGGCTACAATGAGCAGTTCTTC; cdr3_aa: CATSNINGYNEQFF
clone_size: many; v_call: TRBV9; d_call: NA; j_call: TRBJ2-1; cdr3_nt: TGTGCCAGCAGCGTAGGAGGGGGGGCGTACAATGAGCAGTTCTTC; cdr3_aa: CASSVGGGAYNEQFF
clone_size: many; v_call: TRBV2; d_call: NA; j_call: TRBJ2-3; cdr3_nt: TGTGCCAGCAGTAGGGGGTCCCCCGCAGATACGCAGTATTTT; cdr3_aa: CASSRGSPADTQYF
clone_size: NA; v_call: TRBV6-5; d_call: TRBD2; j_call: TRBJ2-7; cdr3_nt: TGTGCCAGCAGTTACTGGGGGGGCGAGCAGTACTTC; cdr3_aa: CASSYWGGEQYF
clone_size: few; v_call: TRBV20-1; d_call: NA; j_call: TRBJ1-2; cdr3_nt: TGCAGTGCTCAGTCGGTTCCGGGGGCCTATGGCTACACCTTC; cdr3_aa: CSAQSVPGAYGYTF
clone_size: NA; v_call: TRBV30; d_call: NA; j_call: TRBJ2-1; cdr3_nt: TGTGCCTGGAGTAGTTCGCGGACTCCAGGGTACAATGAGCAGTTCTTC; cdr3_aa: CAWSSSRTPGYNEQFF
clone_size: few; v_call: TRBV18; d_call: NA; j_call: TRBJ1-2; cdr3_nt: TGTGCCAGCTCACTTGGCCCAACTCGGACATACGATCGCTATGGCTACACCTTC; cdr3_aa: CASSLGPTRTYDRYGYTF
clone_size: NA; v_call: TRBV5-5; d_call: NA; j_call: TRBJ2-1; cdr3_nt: TGTGCCAGCAGCCCCCGGGGGCACAATGAGCAGTTCTTC; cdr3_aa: CASSPRGHNEQFF
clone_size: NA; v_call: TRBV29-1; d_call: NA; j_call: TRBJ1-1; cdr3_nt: TGCAGCGTTGGGGGCTACACTGAAGCTTTCTTT; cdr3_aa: CSVGGYTEAFF
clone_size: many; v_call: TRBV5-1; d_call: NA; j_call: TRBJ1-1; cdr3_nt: TGCGCCAGCAGCTTGGCAGGTCTAGGCACTGAAGCTTTCTTT; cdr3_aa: CASSLAGLGTEAFF
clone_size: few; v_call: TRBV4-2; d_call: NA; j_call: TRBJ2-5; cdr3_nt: TGTGCCAGCAGCCAAGATGTCACGGGAGTGGGGGAGACCCAGTACTTC; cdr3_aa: CASSQDVTGVGETQYF
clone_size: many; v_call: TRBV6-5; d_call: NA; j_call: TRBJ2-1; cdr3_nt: TGTGCCAGCAGTTACGGGAAGGCCTACAATGAGCAGTTCTTC; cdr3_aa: CASSYGKAYNEQFF
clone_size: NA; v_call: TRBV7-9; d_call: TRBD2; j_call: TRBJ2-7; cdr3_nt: TGTGCCAGCAGCCCCCCGGGACTAGCGGCTTGGGGGCAGTACTTC; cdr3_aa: CASSPPGLAAWGQYF
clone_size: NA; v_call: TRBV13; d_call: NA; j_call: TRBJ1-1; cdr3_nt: TGTGCCAGCAGTCGAGAGGGGGCTGAAGCTTTCTTT; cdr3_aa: CASSREGAEAFF
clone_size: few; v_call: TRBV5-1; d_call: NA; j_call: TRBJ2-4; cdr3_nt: TGCGCCAGCAACGAAGGGCCGGGCAAAAACATTCAGTACTTC; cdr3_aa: CASNEGPGKNIQYF
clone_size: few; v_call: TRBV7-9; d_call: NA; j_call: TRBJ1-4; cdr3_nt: TGTGCCAGCAGCTTAGTGGCGGAGGGAAGTAGGGCTAATGAAAAACTGTTTTTT; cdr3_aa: CASSLVAEGSRANEKLFF
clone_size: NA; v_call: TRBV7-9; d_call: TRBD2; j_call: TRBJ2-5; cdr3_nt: TGTGCCAGCCGTTCCTATGGTCAGCGGGAGGGAGGAGAGACCCAGTACTTC; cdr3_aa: CASRSYGQREGGETQYF
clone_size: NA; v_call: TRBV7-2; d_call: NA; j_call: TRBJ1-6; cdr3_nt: TGTGCCAGCAGCCCCCGGGACGGAGTGAGGTCCCTCCACTTT; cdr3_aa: CASSPRDGVRSLHF
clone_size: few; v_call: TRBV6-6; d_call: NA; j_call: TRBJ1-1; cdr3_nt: TGTGCCAGCACCGACGTGGGCACTGAAGCTTTCTTT; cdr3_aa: CASTDVGTEAFF
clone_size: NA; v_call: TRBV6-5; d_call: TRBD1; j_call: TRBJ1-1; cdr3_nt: TGTGCCAGCAGTTACACAGGGGGGGGCTCTGAAGCTTTCTTT; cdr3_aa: CASSYTGGGSEAFF
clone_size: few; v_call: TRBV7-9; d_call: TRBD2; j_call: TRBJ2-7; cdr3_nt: TGTGCCAGCAGCCAAATTCTAGCGGGGAATCCTTACGAGCAGTACTTC; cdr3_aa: CASSQILAGNPYEQYF
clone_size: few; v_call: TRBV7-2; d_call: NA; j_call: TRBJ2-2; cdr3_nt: TGTGCCAGCGAGTCGTGGGGGTCCGGGGAGCTGTTTTTT; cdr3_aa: CASESWGSGELFF
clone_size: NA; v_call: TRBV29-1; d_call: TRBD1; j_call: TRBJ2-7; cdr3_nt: TGCAGCGTTGTTTGGTTAAGGACAGGTTCCTACGAGCAGTACTTC; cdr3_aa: CSVVWLRTGSYEQYF
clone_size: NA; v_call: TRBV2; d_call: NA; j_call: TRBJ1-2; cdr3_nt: TGTGCCAGCAGTATAGTCCCGACGGGTGGCTACACCTTC; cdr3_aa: CASSIVPTGGYTF
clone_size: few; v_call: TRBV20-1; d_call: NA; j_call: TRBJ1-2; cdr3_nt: TGCAGTGCTGGACGGAACTATGGCTACACCTTC; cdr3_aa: CSAGRNYGYTF
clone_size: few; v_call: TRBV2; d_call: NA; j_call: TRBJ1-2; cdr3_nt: TGTGCCAGCAGTGAAAGGGCAGTCTATGGCTACACCTTC; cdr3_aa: CASSERAVYGYTF
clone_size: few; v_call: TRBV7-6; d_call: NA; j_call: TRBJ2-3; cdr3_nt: TGTGCCAGCAGGACCGGGGCCACAGATACGCAGTATTTT; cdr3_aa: CASRTGATDTQYF
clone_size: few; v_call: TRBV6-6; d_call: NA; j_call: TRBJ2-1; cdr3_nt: TGTGCCAGCAGTTACTCAAGGCATGAGCAGTTCTTC; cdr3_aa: CASSYSRHEQFF
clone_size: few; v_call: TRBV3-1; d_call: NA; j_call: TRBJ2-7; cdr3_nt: TGTGCCAGCAGCCAAGAGGTCGGTACTTACTACGAGCAGTACTTC; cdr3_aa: CASSQEVGTYYEQYF
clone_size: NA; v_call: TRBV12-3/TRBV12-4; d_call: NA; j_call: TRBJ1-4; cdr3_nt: TGTGCCAGCAGCCCCATGGATCGTAAACTGTTTTTT; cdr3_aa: CASSPMDRKLFF
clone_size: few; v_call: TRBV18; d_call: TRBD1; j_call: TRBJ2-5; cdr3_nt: TGTGCCAGCTCACCTAAGGGAAGTGAGGGACAGAACTTCCTAGGATGGGAGACCCAGTACTTC; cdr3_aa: CASSPKGSEGQNFLGWETQYF
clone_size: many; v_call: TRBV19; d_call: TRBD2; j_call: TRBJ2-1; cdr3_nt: TGTGCCAGTAGTAGGGGACTAGTCGATGAGCAGTTCTTC; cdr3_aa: CASSRGLVDEQFF
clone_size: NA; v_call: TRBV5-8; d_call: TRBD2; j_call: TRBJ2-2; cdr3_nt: TGTGCCAGCAGCCAACGGGAGGTCGGCACCGGGGAGCTGTTTTTT; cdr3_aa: CASSQREVGTGELFF
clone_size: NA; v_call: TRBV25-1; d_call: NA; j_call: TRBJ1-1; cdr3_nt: TGTGCCAGCAGTGAATCAGAGGGAATGAACACTGAAGCTTTCTTT; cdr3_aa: CASSESEGMNTEAFF
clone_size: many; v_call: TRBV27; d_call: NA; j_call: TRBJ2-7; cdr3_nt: TGTGCCAGCAGTTTATCGCCAGGCCCCCTAGATGAGCAGTACTTC; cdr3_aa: CASSLSPGPLDEQYF
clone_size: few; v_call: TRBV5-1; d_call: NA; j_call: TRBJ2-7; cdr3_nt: TGCGCCAGCAGCTTCGACAGTTACTACGAGCAGTACTTC; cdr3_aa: CASSFDSYYEQYF
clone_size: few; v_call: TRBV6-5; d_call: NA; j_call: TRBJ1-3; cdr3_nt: TGTGCCAGCAGTGCCGGGACTTTCGGGAACACCATATATTTT; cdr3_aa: CASSAGTFGNTIYF
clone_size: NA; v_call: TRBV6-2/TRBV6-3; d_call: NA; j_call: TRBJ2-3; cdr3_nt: TGTGCCAGCGCGTTGTCTGATACGCAGTATTTT; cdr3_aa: CASALSDTQYF
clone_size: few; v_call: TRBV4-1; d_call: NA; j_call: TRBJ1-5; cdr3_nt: TGCGCCAGCAGCCCCGGGGGGGCCAATCAGCCCCAGCATTTT; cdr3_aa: CASSPGGANQPQHF
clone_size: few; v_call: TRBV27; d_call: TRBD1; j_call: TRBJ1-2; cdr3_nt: TGTGCCAGCAGTCCGGCCGGGACAGGGGGGAAAGGCTACACCTTC; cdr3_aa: CASSPAGTGGKGYTF